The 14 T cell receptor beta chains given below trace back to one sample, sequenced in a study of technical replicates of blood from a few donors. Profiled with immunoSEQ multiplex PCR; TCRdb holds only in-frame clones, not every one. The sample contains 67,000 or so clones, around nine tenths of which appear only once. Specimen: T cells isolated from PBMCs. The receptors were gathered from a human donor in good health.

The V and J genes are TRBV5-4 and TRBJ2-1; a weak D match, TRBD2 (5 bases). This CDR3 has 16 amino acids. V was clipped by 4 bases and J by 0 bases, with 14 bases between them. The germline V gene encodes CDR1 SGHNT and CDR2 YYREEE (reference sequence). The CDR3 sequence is CASSQRAASSYNEQFF. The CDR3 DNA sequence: TGTGCCAGCAGCCAGAGAGCGGCGAGCTCCTACAATGAGCAGTTCTTC.

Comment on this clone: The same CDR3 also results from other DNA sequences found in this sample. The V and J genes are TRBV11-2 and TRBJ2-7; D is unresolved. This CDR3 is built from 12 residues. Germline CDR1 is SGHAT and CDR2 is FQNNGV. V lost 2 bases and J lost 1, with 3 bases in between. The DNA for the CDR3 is TGTGCCAGCAGCTTATCGTCCTACGAGCAGTACTTC. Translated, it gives CASSLSSYEQYF.

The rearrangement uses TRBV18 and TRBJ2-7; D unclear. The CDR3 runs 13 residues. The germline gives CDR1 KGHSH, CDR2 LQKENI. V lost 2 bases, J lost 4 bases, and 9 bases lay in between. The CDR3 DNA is TGTGCCAGCTCACCATACACACAGTACGAGCAGTACTTC. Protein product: CASSPYTQYEQYF.

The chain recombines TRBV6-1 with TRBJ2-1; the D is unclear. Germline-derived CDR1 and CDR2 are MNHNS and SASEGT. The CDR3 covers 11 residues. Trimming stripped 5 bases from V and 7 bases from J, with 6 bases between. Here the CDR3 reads CASSHLNEQFF. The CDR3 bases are TGTGCCAGCAGTCACCTAAATGAGCAGTTCTTC.

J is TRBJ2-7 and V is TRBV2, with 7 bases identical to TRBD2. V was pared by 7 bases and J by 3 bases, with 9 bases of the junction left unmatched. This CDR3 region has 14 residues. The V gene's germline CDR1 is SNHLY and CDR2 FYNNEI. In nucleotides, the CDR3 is TGTGCCAGCAAGGGCGGGAGCACATTCTACGAGCAGTACTTC. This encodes CASKGGSTFYEQYF.

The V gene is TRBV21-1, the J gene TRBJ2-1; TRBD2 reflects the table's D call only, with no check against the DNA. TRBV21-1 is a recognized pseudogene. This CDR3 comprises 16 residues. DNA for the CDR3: TGTGCCAGCAGCAAAATAGCACTAGCGGGGCTGAATGAGCAGTTCTTC. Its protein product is CASSKIALAGLNEQFF.

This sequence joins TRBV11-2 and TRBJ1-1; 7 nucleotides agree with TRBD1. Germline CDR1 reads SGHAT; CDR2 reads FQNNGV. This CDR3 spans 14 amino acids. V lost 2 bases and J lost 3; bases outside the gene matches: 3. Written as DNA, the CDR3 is TGTGCCAGCAGCTTATTCCAGGGGGACACTGAAGCTTTCTTT. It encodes CASSLFQGDTEAFF. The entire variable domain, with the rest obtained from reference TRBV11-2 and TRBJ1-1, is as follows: EAGVAQSPRYKIIEKRQSVAFWCNPISGHATLYWYQQILGQGPKLLIQFQNNGVVDDSQLPKDRFSAERLKGVDSTLKIQPAKLEDSAVYLCASSLFQGDTEAFFGQGTRLTVV.

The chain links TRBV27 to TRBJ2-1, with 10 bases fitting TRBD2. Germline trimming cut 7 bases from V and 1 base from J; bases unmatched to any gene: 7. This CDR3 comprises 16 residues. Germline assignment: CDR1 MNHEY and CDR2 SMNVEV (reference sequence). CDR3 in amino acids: CASMWTSGLSYNEQFF. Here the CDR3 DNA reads TGTGCCAGCATGTGGACTAGCGGTCTATCCTACAATGAGCAGTTCTTC.

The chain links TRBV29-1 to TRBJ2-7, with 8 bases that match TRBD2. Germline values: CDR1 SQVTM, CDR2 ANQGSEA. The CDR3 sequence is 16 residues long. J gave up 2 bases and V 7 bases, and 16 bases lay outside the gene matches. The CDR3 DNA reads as TGCAGCGCTGGGGGGGAACATAGCGGGATTACCTACGAGCAGTACTTC. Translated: CSAGGEHSGITYEQYF.

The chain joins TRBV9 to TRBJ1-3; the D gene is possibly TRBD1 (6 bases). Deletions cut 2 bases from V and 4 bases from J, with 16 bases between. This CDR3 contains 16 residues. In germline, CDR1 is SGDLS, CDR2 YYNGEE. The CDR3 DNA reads TGTGCCAGCAGCGTGGGAACAGGGTCATCAGGAAACACCATATATTTT. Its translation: CASSVGTGSSGNTIYF.

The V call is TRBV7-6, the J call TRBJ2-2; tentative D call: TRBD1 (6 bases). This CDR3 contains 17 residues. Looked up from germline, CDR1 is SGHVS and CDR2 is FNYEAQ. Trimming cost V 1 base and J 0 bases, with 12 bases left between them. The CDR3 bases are TGTGCCAGCAGCTTAGTTTTGGACAGCCCGAACACCGGGGAGCTGTTTTTT. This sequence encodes CASSLVLDSPNTGELFF.

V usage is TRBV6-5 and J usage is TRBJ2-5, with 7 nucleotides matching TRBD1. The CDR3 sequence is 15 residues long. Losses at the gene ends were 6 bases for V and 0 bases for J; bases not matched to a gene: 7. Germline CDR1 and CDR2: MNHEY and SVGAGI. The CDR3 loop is CASRPQTGYQETQYF. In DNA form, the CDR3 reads TGTGCCAGCAGGCCGCAGACAGGGTACCAAGAGACCCAGTACTTC.

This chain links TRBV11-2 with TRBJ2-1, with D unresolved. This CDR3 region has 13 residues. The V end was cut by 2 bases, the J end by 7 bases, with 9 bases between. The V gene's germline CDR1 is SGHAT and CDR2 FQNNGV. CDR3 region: CASSLNRVNEQFF. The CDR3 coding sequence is TGTGCCAGCAGCTTAAATCGGGTTAATGAGCAGTTCTTC.

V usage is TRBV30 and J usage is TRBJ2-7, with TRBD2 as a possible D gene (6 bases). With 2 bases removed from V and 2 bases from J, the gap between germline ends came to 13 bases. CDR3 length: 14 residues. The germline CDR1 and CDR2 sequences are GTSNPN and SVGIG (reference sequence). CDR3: CAWSWGTRPYEQYF. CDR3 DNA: TGTGCCTGGAGTTGGGGGACTCGCCCCTACGAGCAGTACTTC.